Reported below is one T cell receptor beta chain. A much larger clonotype is one base distant, so this may be a read error. Treg sorting used a CD4+CD25+CD127-/low gate. Full-length variable regions came from constant-region reverse primers plus semi-nested Nested Universal Primer A PCR. A single record per CDR3 protein comes from TCRdb applying MiXCR to the 5' RACE reads. The sample holds 62,000 or so distinct CDR3 sequences, roughly 28% seen once. The CDR3 length is 15 residues. CDR1 and CDR2 from the germline V gene are MNHEY and SVGAGI. This TCR was sampled from a female donor with breast cancer. Sequences were obtained from tumor-infiltrating Tregs sorted from the breast tumor. The chain uses TRBV6-5 and TRBJ2-1; D is undetermined. The CDR3 reads CAGSYQPSSYNEQFF. DNA for the CDR3: TGTGCCGGCAGTTACCAACCCAGCTCCTACAATGAGCAGTTCTTC.